The present T cell receptor beta chain was sequenced within a study of CD8+CD57+ T cells in acquired aplastic anemia. It was genomic DNA that served as the template for profiling TCR beta VDJ and CDR3. Each CDR3 protein gets one entry after TCRdb re-called the reads with MiXCR. The sample lists 250,000 to 300,000 distinct CDR3 sequences; around three fifths were seen once. This TCR was sampled from a human donor with severe aplastic anemia or a healthy control (not recorded which). The source material was sorted CD4+, CD8+, or CD8+CD57+ T cells (not recorded which) from PBMCs.

In DNA, the CDR3 is TGTGCCACCAGCAGAGGGGCTCGTGCCTACGAGCAGTACTTC. Translation gives CATSRGARAYEQYF. V usage is TRBV15 and J usage is TRBJ2-7; D is uncertain. This CDR3 is built from 14 residues. Between the trimmed V and J ends, which lost 1 base and 2 bases, there was a span of 9 bases. CDR1 and CDR2 (germline): LNHNV, YYDKDF (reference sequence).